Below, 30 T cell receptor beta chains from the same sample are listed, as sequenced in a study of cytomegalovirus exposure and HLA in healthy donors. 60 Vbeta and 13 Jbeta primers were used in PCR. TCRdb's copy holds only in-frame clones and misses some; the assay was immunoSEQ multiplex PCR. The sample consists of some 120,000 clones, less than 70% of them appearing once. Material: PBMCs. These receptors were taken from a woman aged 25 to 39 in good health and CMV-seronegative.

The chain has TRBV18 and TRBJ2-2; 7 bases agree with TRBD1. Losses at the gene ends were 4 bases for V and 0 bases for J; bases not matched to a gene: 8. CDR1 is KGHSH and CDR2 is LQKENI in the germline V gene. The CDR3 loop spans 17 amino acids. The chain's CDR3 is CASSLYWDSSNTGELFF. The CDR3 bases are TGTGCCAGCTCACTATACTGGGACAGCTCGAACACCGGGGAGCTGTTTTTT.

This clone has only a few counts. The chain has TRBV5-4 and TRBJ2-7; no definite D call. V lost 1 base, J lost 3 bases, and 8 bases lay in between. Germline V gene sequence: CDR1 SGHNT, CDR2 YYREEE (reference sequence). The CDR3 extends over 13 amino acids. The CDR3 DNA reads as TGTGCCAGCAGCTTGTGGTCCAGCTACGAGCAGTACTTC. It encodes CASSLWSSYEQYF.

J is TRBJ1-4 and V is TRBV6-5; the match to TRBD1 covers 12 bases. This CDR3 is built from 14 residues. V lost 0 bases to trimming and J lost 13 bases; unmatched junction nucleotides: 3. CDR1 and CDR2 from the germline V gene are MNHEY and SVGAGI. CDR3 region: CASSYSGQGARLFF. CDR3 nucleotide sequence: TGTGCCAGCAGTTACTCGGGACAGGGGGCCAGACTGTTTTTT.

V gene TRBV10-3 combines with J gene TRBJ1-1; D perhaps matches TRBD1 (5 bases). The germline CDR1 and CDR2 sequences are ENHRY and SYGVKD. V was cut by 2 bases and J by 1 base, with 11 bases left in between. The CDR3 is 15 amino acids. CDR3 region: CAISERQSPNTEAFF. CDR3 DNA sequence: TGTGCCATCAGTGAGCGACAGTCTCCGAACACTGAAGCTTTCTTT.

This sequence joins TRBV6-1 and TRBJ2-1; TRBD2 agrees at 9 bases. The junction had 7 bases not matched to a gene; V was cut back by 1 base and J by 9 bases. The CDR3 is 15 residues long. Germline V gene lookup returns CDR1 MNHNS and CDR2 SASEGT. The CDR3 bases are TGTGCCAGCAGTGAAGAAACTAGCGGGTACGGTGAGCAGTTCTTC. Translating it yields CASSEETSGYGEQFF.

This chain connects TRBV4-2 to TRBJ2-1, with D possibly TRBD2 on 6 matching bases. The V gene lost 1 base and the J gene lost 9 bases, with 13 bases spanning the gap. The CDR3 spans 14 residues. Germline V gives CDR1 LGHNA, CDR2 YNFKEQ. The CDR3 DNA reads TGTGCCAGCAGCCAAGTTGGCCGGGAGAGTGAGCAGTTCTTC. The encoded protein is CASSQVGRESEQFF.

This rearrangement joins TRBV11-3 to TRBJ2-7; 7 bases are shared with TRBD1. J was trimmed by 2 bases and V by 4 bases; bases with no gene match: 14. The length of the CDR3 is 17 residues. Per germline, CDR1 SGHNT and CDR2 YENEEA. The CDR3 loop is CASSSRRGQAPTYEQYF. The CDR3 nucleotides are TGTGCCAGCAGCTCAAGGAGAGGACAGGCCCCGACCTACGAGCAGTACTTC.

The rearrangement joins TRBV7-9 to TRBJ2-1, with a tentative D call TRBD2 (6 bases). V lost 5 bases, J lost 0 bases, and 14 bases lay in between. Germline loops: CDR1 SEHNR, CDR2 FQNEAQ (reference sequence). The CDR3 runs 16 residues. The CDR3 protein is CASSPGLTNSYNEQFF. The CDR3, as DNA: TGTGCCAGCAGCCCCGGACTAACAAACTCCTACAATGAGCAGTTCTTC.

This chain links TRBV13 with TRBJ2-3; 9 nucleotides match TRBD2. The length of the CDR3 is 19 residues. CDR1 and CDR2 from the germline V gene are PRHDT and FYEKMQ (reference sequence). With V trimmed by 5 bases and J by 0 bases, 15 bases remained unmatched. The CDR3 protein is CASSREVAGGGYSTDTQYF. DNA of the CDR3: TGTGCCAGCAGCAGAGAGGTGGCGGGAGGGGGCTATAGCACAGATACGCAGTATTTT.

CDR3 amino acids: CASSPGMGLATDTQYF. In nucleotides, the CDR3 is TGTGCCAGCAGCCCTGGAATGGGACTAGCTACAGATACGCAGTATTTT. The V call is TRBV5-8, the J call TRBJ2-3; 9 bases line up with TRBD2. CDR1 is SGHTS and CDR2 is YDEGEE in the germline V gene. The CDR3 runs 16 residues. V shed 4 bases and J 3 bases; nucleotides not matched to a gene: 9.

The chain links TRBV10-3 to TRBJ2-1; TRBD1 agrees at 10 bases. The CDR3 spans 12 residues. Germline lookup yields CDR1 ENHRY and CDR2 SYGVKD. The J segment lost 8 bases and the V segment lost 6 bases, leaving 1 base of the junction unmatched. CDR3: CAIRTGGDEQFF. Written as DNA, the CDR3 is TGTGCCATCAGGACAGGGGGCGATGAGCAGTTCTTC.

This chain connects TRBV19 to TRBJ2-5; TRBD2 aligns across 8 bases. Trimming took 6 bases from V and 2 from J; bases not matched to a gene: 8. Germline V gives CDR1 LNHDA, CDR2 SQIVND (reference sequence). The CDR3 is made up of 15 amino acids. The CDR3 DNA follows: TGTGCCAGTAGGACCGGGAGGGGGGGACAAGAGACCCAGTACTTC. Its translation: CASRTGRGGQETQYF. The full variable domain, its missing parts supplied by reference TRBV19 and TRBJ2-5, is DGGITQSPKYLFRKEGQNVTLSCEQNLNHDAMYWYRQDPGQGLRLIYYSQIVNDFQKGDIAEGYSVSREKKESFPLTVTSAQKNPTAFYLCASRTGRGGQETQYFGPGTRLLVL.

The chain carries TRBV7-3 and TRBJ2-2, with a tentative D call TRBD1 (5 bases). CDR1 and CDR2 (germline): SGHTA, FQGTGA. Trimming cost V 4 bases and J 3 bases, with 15 bases left between them. This CDR3 has 16 amino acids. The CDR3 protein is CASSSGMRPDTGELFF. CDR3 nucleotide sequence: TGTGCCAGCAGCTCAGGGATGCGCCCGGACACCGGGGAGCTGTTTTTT.

The chain has TRBV10-3 and TRBJ2-2; D perhaps matches TRBD1 (6 bases). The V end lost 3 bases, the J end lost 2 bases, and 16 bases lay between the germline ends. Germline values: CDR1 ENHRY, CDR2 SYGVKD. CDR3 length equals 17 residues. In DNA form, the CDR3 reads TGTGCCATCAGTGACCGAGAGGGCAGGGGAAACACCGGGGAGCTGTTTTTT. It specifies CAISDREGRGNTGELFF.

This chain connects TRBV7-8 to TRBJ2-6; TRBD1 is a possible D gene (6 bases). Looked up from germline, CDR1 is SGHVS and CDR2 is FQNEAQ. V lost 3 bases and J 0 bases, leaving 12 bases between the germline ends. The CDR3 consists of 17 residues. CDR3: CASSFYRVLSGANVLTF. DNA of the CDR3: TGTGCCAGCAGCTTTTACAGGGTCCTCTCTGGGGCCAACGTCCTGACTTTC. Full variable domain (remainder filled in from reference TRBV7-8 and TRBJ2-6): GAGVSQSPRYKVAKRGQDVALRCDPISGHVSLFWYQQALGQGPEFLTYFQNEAQLDKSGLPSDRFFAERPEGSVSTLKIQRTQQEDSAVYLCASSFYRVLSGANVLTFGAGSRLTVL.

V usage is TRBV28 and J usage is TRBJ1-2; TRBD1 agrees at 9 bases. CDR1 is MDHEN, CDR2 SYDVKM, per germline. V lost 5 bases, J lost 1 base, and 8 bases stayed unmatched. There are 16 residues in the CDR3. This chain's CDR3 is CASSVMPGQGNYGYTF. CDR3 nucleotides: TGTGCCAGCAGTGTTATGCCGGGACAGGGTAACTATGGCTACACCTTC.

The V call is TRBV5-4, the J call TRBJ1-2, with D hard to call. This CDR3 is 18 amino acids long. The V and J ends lost 3 bases and 0 bases respectively, with 21 bases between them. Germline V CDR1 and CDR2: SGHNT, YYREEE (reference sequence). The CDR3 protein is CASSSGGLPSSSNYGYTF. The CDR3 nucleotides read TGTGCCAGCAGCTCCGGCGGATTACCCTCCTCCTCTAACTATGGCTACACCTTC. The whole variable domain, remainder taken from reference TRBV5-4 and TRBJ1-2, is ETGVTQSPTHLIKTRGQQVTLRCSSQSGHNTVSWYQQALGQGPQFIFQYYREEENGRGNFPPRFSGLQFPNYSSELNVNALELDDSALYLCASSSGGLPSSSNYGYTFGSGTRLTVV.

This chain uses TRBV4-3 with TRBJ2-7; 7 bases are shared with TRBD1. This CDR3 comprises 14 residues. J gave up 4 bases and V 3 bases, and 6 bases lay outside the gene matches. Germline CDR1 LGHNA, CDR2 YSLEER. CDR3 nucleotides: TGCGCCAGCAGCCATCGTGACAGGGCATACGAGCAGTACTTC. Translation: CASSHRDRAYEQYF.

The chain carries TRBV19 and TRBJ1-5; perhaps TRBD1 as D (6 bases). The CDR3 is 15 residues long. The germline V and J ends were trimmed by 6 bases and 0 bases, with 12 bases remaining between them. The V gene's germline CDR1 is LNHDA and CDR2 SQIVND (reference sequence). In nucleotides, the CDR3 is TGTGCCAGTAGGGCTAAACAGGGTAGCAATCAGCCCCAGCATTTT. This gives the protein CASRAKQGSNQPQHF. The complete variable domain, with remaining parts taken from reference TRBV19 and TRBJ1-5, reads DGGITQSPKYLFRKEGQNVTLSCEQNLNHDAMYWYRQDPGQGLRLIYYSQIVNDFQKGDIAEGYSVSREKKESFPLTVTSAQKNPTAFYLCASRAKQGSNQPQHFGDGTRLSIL.

The chain is built from TRBV19 and TRBJ2-5; TRBD2 matches at 13 bases. Germline loops: CDR1 LNHDA, CDR2 SQIVND (reference sequence). The V gene end was trimmed by 3 bases and the J gene end by 3 bases; junction bases not matched to a gene: 10. The CDR3 length is 18 residues. The CDR3 DNA reads as TGTGCCAGTAGTATGGGGACTAGCGGGATTCTCGGGGAAGAGACCCAGTACTTC. It yields the protein CASSMGTSGILGEETQYF.

The chain uses TRBV2 and TRBJ2-4; TRBD1 agrees at 8 bases. V lost 7 bases to trimming and J lost 1 base; unmatched junction nucleotides: 9. In germline, CDR1 is SNHLY, CDR2 FYNNEI. The CDR3 contains 16 residues. The CDR3 DNA reads as TGTGCCAGCAAGATGGACAGGGTAGGGGCCAAAAACATTCAGTACTTC. Amino acids: CASKMDRVGAKNIQYF. Full variable domain (rest looked up from reference TRBV2 and TRBJ2-4): EPEVTQTPSHQVTQMGQEVILRCVPISNHLYFYWYRQILGQKVEFLVSFYNNEISEKSEIFDDQFSVERPDGSNFTLKIRSTKLEDSAMYFCASKMDRVGAKNIQYFGAGTRLSVL.

This clone has only a few counts. The chain recombines TRBV6-1 with TRBJ1-5; D possibly corresponds to TRBD1 (5 bases). The CDR3 is 14 amino acids. CDR1 and CDR2 (germline): MNHNS, SASEGT. The V end lost 5 bases, the J end lost 4 bases, and 12 bases lay between the germline ends. Here the CDR3 reads CASSLQDENQPQHF. Here the CDR3 DNA reads TGTGCCAGCAGTTTACAGGACGAAAATCAGCCCCAGCATTTT.

This chain connects TRBV6-5 to TRBJ1-2; 7 bases agree with TRBD1. Germline loops: CDR1 MNHEY, CDR2 SVGAGI. The junction had 9 bases not matched to a gene; V was cut back by 4 bases and J by 4 bases. The CDR3 is made up of 15 amino acids. In DNA form, the CDR3 reads TGTGCCAGCAGTTTACAAGGGACAGTACCCTATGGCTACACCTTC. It is translated as CASSLQGTVPYGYTF.

V gene TRBV11-2 combines with J gene TRBJ1-2; TRBD1 matches at 9 bases. V lost 2 bases, J lost 4 bases, and 14 bases stayed unmatched. Germline V lookup: CDR1 SGHAT, CDR2 FQNNGV. This CDR3 has 18 residues. This CDR3 is CASSLPFRTGDRIYGYTF. CDR3 DNA: TGTGCCAGCAGCTTACCTTTCAGGACAGGGGACCGAATCTATGGCTACACCTTC.

This chain joins TRBV7-2 and TRBJ2-1; 10 positions agree with TRBD2. The CDR3 contains 16 residues. Germline values: CDR1 SGHTA, CDR2 FQGNSA. V lost 5 bases, J lost 3 bases, and 7 bases stayed unmatched. DNA for the CDR3: TGTGCCAGCAGCCCCCGGAGCGGGAGGGTCTACAATGAGCAGTTCTTC. It translates to CASSPRSGRVYNEQFF.

The chain employs TRBV9 and TRBJ2-1; TRBD1 matches at 10 bases. CDR1 and CDR2 from the germline V gene are SGDLS and YYNGEE. CDR3 length: 15 residues. Trimming at V came to 2 bases and at J to 7 bases, leaving 6 bases not matched to a gene. CDR3: CASSVGQGYFNEQFF. The CDR3 DNA reads as TGTGCCAGCAGCGTGGGACAGGGGTATTTTAATGAGCAGTTCTTC.

V gene TRBV5-1 combines with J gene TRBJ1-1; TRBD1 is a possible D gene (5 bases). CDR3 size: 13 residues. CDR1 and CDR2 from the germline V gene are SGHRS and YFSETQ. V shed 4 bases and J shed 1 base, with 8 bases lying between them. CDR3 sequence (DNA): TGCGCCAGCAGCCCAGGGTCGAACACTGAAGCTTTCTTT. It is translated as CASSPGSNTEAFF.

The chain links TRBV10-3 to TRBJ1-2; D might be TRBD1 (6 bases). The CDR3 has 15 amino acids. Trimming cost V 10 bases and J 6 bases, with 24 bases left between them. CDR1 is ENHRY and CDR2 is SYGVKD in the germline V gene. The DNA of the CDR3 is TGTGCCAGTAGGGACCCGACAGGAGAACTGAATGGCTACACCTTC. The encoded protein is CASRDPTGELNGYTF.

The chain uses TRBV29-1 and TRBJ1-1; 9 bases agree with TRBD1. CDR3 length equals 12 residues. J was trimmed by 11 bases and V by 7 bases; bases with no gene match: 11. The germline V gene has CDR1 SQVTM and CDR2 ANQGSEA. The CDR3 loop is CSGGQGTREAFF. The CDR3 DNA is TGCAGCGGGGGACAGGGAACAAGAGAGGCTTTCTTT.

The chain's CDR3 is CASSLTSGTFNTGELFF. In DNA, the CDR3 is TGTGCCAGCAGTTTAACTAGCGGGACCTTTAACACCGGGGAGCTGTTTTTT. The rearrangement joins TRBV28 to TRBJ2-2, with TRBD2 matching 10 bases. CDR1 MDHEN and CDR2 SYDVKM come from the germline V gene. The CDR3 totals 17 residues. The ends lost 2 bases at V and 2 bases at J; junction bases unmatched: 5. Drawing the rest from reference TRBV28 and TRBJ2-2, the complete variable domain is DVKVTQSSRYLVKRTGEKVFLECVQDMDHENMFWYRQDPGLGLRLIYFSYDVKMKEKGDIPEGYSVSREKKERFSLILESASTNQTSMYLCASSLTSGTFNTGELFFGEGSRLTVL.